This T cell receptor beta chain emerged from a study of cytomegalovirus exposure and HLA in healthy donors (dated by TCRdb to the late 2010s). Notes on the research overall: An earlier analysis of roughly 500 of the donors reported roughly 300 Gb of sequence data and 117 million unique TCR beta sequences obtained from roughly 170 million T cells. Donor age, sex, ethnicity and CMV serostatus were compiled together with the repertoire data. About 300 gigabases of sequencing data and around 85 million unique TCR sequences made up an early release that covered approximately 650 HLA-typed donors. The T cell repertoires of some 700 subjects were profiled by immunosequencing and related to cytomegalovirus serostatus. Several DR-DQ haplotypes were handled as single units for association and clustering because linkage in the cohort was strong. In an earlier analysis of more than 550 of the donors, high-throughput TCR beta sequencing was used to judge whether each TCR beta V gene segment behaved as functional or pseudogenic. Among a few hundred genotyped donors of the cohort, an average of around 240,000 unique TCR beta nucleotide sequences were sequenced per donor, about a sixth of them non-productive. A later analysis re-analyzed previously published TCR beta repertoires from several hundred donors and added high-resolution HLA genotyping to study TCR occurrence patterns. The study combined high-throughput TCR immunosequencing, statistical association of individual TCRs with disease status, and machine learning to predict cytomegalovirus infection status. In the later analysis, no new phenotypic data were used to find candidate immune exposures; instead, reliance was placed on TCR beta sequences and their occurrence across donors. In a later genetic analysis, genome-wide SNP genotypes for about three fifths of the roughly 670 donors were used, and that subset was treated as a discovery cohort. Of the approximately 400 genotyped donors, roughly 80% fell in the genetic ancestry cluster associated with self-reported Caucasian donors. Typing coverage varied by locus: roughly 629-630 donors for A, B, C, DRB1 and DQB1; around 560 for DQA1; around 570 for DPA1; approximately 470 for DPB1. Along with the roughly 670-subject first cohort, a separate validation cohort of about 110 different subjects was used. Every discovery cohort repertoire had been produced on one sequencing platform. HLA typing covered class I and class II loci at four-digit resolution. The study aimed to test whether signatures of past pathogen exposure could be identified by cataloging public T cell receptors.

CDR1 ENHRY and CDR2 SYGVKD are derived from the germline V gene. Its CDR3 holds 13 amino acids, cysteine through phenylalanine. Of all the DNA, just the CDR3 is kept, 39 bases in frame from base 1. As regards this clone: Its specific antigen is unknown. An end of the junction differs from the germline gene, which may be a read error.

The cohort was made up of several hundred healthy bone marrow donors. Cohort members were all nominally healthy when sampled, although unrecorded immune exposures were likely present. The donor was CMV seronegative and belonged to the group of approximately 320 seronegative cohort members. A peripheral blood sample was collected from each donor, and TCR beta sequencing was performed on peripheral blood mononuclear cells. The Qiagen DNeasy Blood Extraction Kit was used to extract genomic DNA from the blood cell samples. What the research found in general, with its limitations: This cohort had only TCR beta chains sequenced, and the lack of alpha or paired-chain data limited which features could be detected. A cluster of highly shared sequence variants was judged likely to be a technical artifact of the sequencing pipeline. The earlier analysis of about 600 of the donors excluded some 15 rarely observed V segments, including chromosome 9 orphons, because counts were too low. A later analysis found that most CMV-associated TCR beta chains appeared HLA-restricted, with HLA associations seemingly driven largely by CMV exposure. Because the 87-base-pair reads could not distinguish some IMGT-functional V segments, including TRBV6-2 and TRBV6-3, those segments were excluded. A further reported finding was that TCR beta sequences accurately predicted the HLA-A and HLA-B alleles for most subjects in the first cohort. An association between a missense DCLRE1C variant and V-gene and J-gene trimming of TCR beta chains was found in a later genetic analysis and replicated in an independent cohort. In vitro tests confirmed that a few of the cytomegalovirus-associated TCR beta chains recognize cytomegalovirus antigens. Most TCR sequences were seen in very few donors, while some public TCRs were found in many individuals. Linkage disequilibrium might explain the correlated functional status among segregating V segments, but an unknown experimental factor could not be excluded. CMV serostatus was the only immune exposure information available for the cohort. In a later analysis, HLA-associated TCR beta chains were found to be more clonally expanded and to have lower generation probabilities than equally common non-associated chains. According to the authors, the approach could potentially be generalized to other disease states and immunological phenotypes. According to a later genetic analysis, donors in an Asian-associated ancestry cluster had fewer N-insertions in productive TCRs than the approximately 630-donor mean. According to a later analysis, parvovirus B19, influenza, CMV and Epstein-Barr virus appeared linked to several top co-occurrence clusters. In the study, approximately 160 TCR beta chains were listed as associated with cytomegalovirus. Cytomegalovirus status was reported to be diagnosed by the classifier with high specificity and sensitivity in both the original and validation cohorts. When HLA alleles, especially DR and DQ, strongly co-occurred, TCR associations were difficult to assign to individual alleles. In an earlier analysis of over 550 of the donors, most TCR beta V segments were observed in productive rearrangements about 87% or about 30% of the time, broadly matching IMGT annotations. In a later analysis, the rate of TCR association differed among HLA loci, with DRB1 alleles having the most associated TCRs and HLA-C alleles having the fewest. HLA typing was unavailable for some donors at each locus, so association tests used only the typed subset. A later analysis associated 15,000 to 20,000 TCR beta sequences with specific HLA alleles at a false discovery rate of 0.05. Presence/absence analyses assumed roughly uniform sequencing depth across donors, an assumption that may not hold.

The receptor library was made with the immunoSEQ multiplex PCR assay. A mixture of 60 forward primers for TCR Vbeta segments and 13 reverse primers for TCR Jbeta segments was used in the multiplex PCR. A multiplex PCR assay on genomic DNA amplified the CDR3 region of rearranged TCR beta genes. The Illumina HiSeq System was used to sequence the amplified TCR beta libraries as 87-base-pair reads. Regarding the original processing steps: A later analysis counted approximately 74 million unique TCR beta chains across the 550 to 800 repertoires, and 9 million to 14 million of these chains were shared by at least two donors. Raw reads were error-corrected and collapsed into unique sequences by a nearest-neighbor algorithm in which closely related sequences were merged to remove PCR and sequencing errors. To assign V, D and J gene segments, CDR3 sequences were aligned to IMGT reference sequences. For a sequence to be retained, a match of at least six nucleotides to both a V gene segment and a J gene segment was required. Rearrangements were called productive when the CDR3 lacked stop codons and stayed in frame with V and J; all others were non-productive. CDR3 was defined by IMGT convention, running from the second conserved V-encoded cysteine to the conserved J-encoded phenylalanine. In an earlier analysis of more than 550 of the donors, sequences lacking an unambiguous match to a single V gene segment were excluded. An earlier analysis of 587 of the donors classified V segments as functional when productive rearrangements were above 56.7% and as segregating when the standard deviation between donors was above 5%. A statistical classification framework was built for diagnosing cytomegalovirus status from the catalog of TCR beta chain sequences. In a later analysis, TCR nucleotide sequences were compared against IMGT/GENE-DB human TR gene sequences so that V and J genes could be assigned. Using the TCRdist pipeline, a later analysis assigned CDR3 sequences along with most-parsimonious VDJ recombination scenarios. A later analysis defined each TCR beta chain by its CDR3 amino acid sequence plus V-gene family, and excluded reads lacking a unique V-gene family. A later analysis removed nearly 600 highly shared, low-generation-probability nucleotide sequences to deal with suspected cross-contamination and a sequencing artifact. For each public chain, a later analysis derived a clonal expansion index from normalized ranks of inferred template counts within each repertoire. Generation probabilities in a later analysis came from a VDJ recombination model fitted to out-of-frame rearrangements, and those results were checked against IGoR. In a later analysis, TCR-TCR, TCR-HLA and TCR-CMV co-occurrence was scored with hypergeometric tests, and a repertoire-size bias correction was applied to TCR pairs. To estimate false discovery rates, a later analysis permuted the HLA or CMV assignments 20 times. In a later analysis, co-occurring TCRs were grouped using DBSCAN, and TCRdist sequence similarity was added for clustering within HLA-allele-positive subsets. Co-occurrence clustering excluded repertoires with fewer than 30,000 or more than 120,000 public chains, plus five with anomalous nucleotide sharing. What TCRdb holds here is the immuneACCESS table cut down to in-frame rearrangements. Part of the clones is not present; checked against another copy, under half of the missing clones reflect an unresolved V gene, and the others are unexplained. That table gives V, J and clone size, and the DNA gave D and trimming. The sample contains approximately 130,000 clones, 77% of them found a single time. About 1.5% of the sample belongs to the ten largest clones.

This TCR was recovered from a woman aged 40 to 55 in good health and CMV-seronegative. Sample: PBMCs. The chain is assembled from TRBV10-3 and TRBJ2-7; a tentative D call is TRBD2 (5 bases match). Here is the DNA: TGTGCCATCGGGCCGATGGACTCCCACGAGCAGTACTTC. Its protein product is CAIGPMDSHEQYF.